This T cell receptor beta chain was found in a study of T cell repertoires in cytomegalovirus infection. For the study at large: In public TCR beta signatures, there were indications of both CMV infection and matching HLA type.

Between the trimmed V and J ends, which lost 6 bases and 4 bases, there was a span of 10 bases. CDR1 and CDR2 from the germline V gene are SGHTA and FQGNSA. CDR3 length equals 12 residues. There are a few counts of this clonotype. What it binds is unknown. Study results and caveats: In two of eight donors, the top clonotype was HLA-C-restricted CMV-specific. Carriers of CMV plus the relevant HLA were identified by cumulative public TCR beta family frequency.

TCRdb re-derived calls from the reads in MiXCR, one entry per CDR3 protein. Among hundreds of thousands of distinct CDR3 sequences listed, roughly 33% were seen once. The J gene is TRBJ2-7, the V gene TRBV7-2, with D unresolved. The input for sequencing was cultured PBMCs, taken from culture after CMV antigen stimulation. This receptor was taken from a human donor in good health (CMV status not recorded). Some clones in this sample may be carry-over from other donors' samples. Here the CDR3 reads CASRAVGYEQYF. The CDR3 bases are TGTGCCAGCAGGGCGGTGGGGTACGAGCAGTACTTC. Drawing the rest from reference TRBV7-2 and TRBJ2-7, the complete variable domain is GAGVSQSPSNKVTEKGKDVELRCDPISGHTALYWYRQSLGQGLEFLIYFQGNSAPDKSGLPSDRFSAERTGGSVSTLTIQRTQQEDSAVYLCASRAVGYEQYFGPGTRLTVT.